This record covers a single T cell receptor beta chain. This specimen belongs to a study of blood T cell repertoires in COVID-19. The data were produced by immunoSEQ multiplex PCR, yet TCRdb's version contains in-frame clones alone and is incomplete. The sample consists of about 34,000 clones, approximately 77% of them appearing once. The receptor was isolated from a human donor in a cohort sampled during active COVID-19. Sequenced: peripheral blood.

The CDR3 here is CASSVVPDQDSPLHF. The DNA for the CDR3 is TGTGCCAGCAGCGTAGTCCCAGACCAGGATTCACCCCTCCACTTT. This sequence joins TRBV9 and TRBJ1-6, with D uncertain. Germline V lookup: CDR1 SGDLS, CDR2 YYNGEE. The CDR3 totals 15 residues. The V end was cut by 0 bases, the J end by 8 bases, with 12 bases between.